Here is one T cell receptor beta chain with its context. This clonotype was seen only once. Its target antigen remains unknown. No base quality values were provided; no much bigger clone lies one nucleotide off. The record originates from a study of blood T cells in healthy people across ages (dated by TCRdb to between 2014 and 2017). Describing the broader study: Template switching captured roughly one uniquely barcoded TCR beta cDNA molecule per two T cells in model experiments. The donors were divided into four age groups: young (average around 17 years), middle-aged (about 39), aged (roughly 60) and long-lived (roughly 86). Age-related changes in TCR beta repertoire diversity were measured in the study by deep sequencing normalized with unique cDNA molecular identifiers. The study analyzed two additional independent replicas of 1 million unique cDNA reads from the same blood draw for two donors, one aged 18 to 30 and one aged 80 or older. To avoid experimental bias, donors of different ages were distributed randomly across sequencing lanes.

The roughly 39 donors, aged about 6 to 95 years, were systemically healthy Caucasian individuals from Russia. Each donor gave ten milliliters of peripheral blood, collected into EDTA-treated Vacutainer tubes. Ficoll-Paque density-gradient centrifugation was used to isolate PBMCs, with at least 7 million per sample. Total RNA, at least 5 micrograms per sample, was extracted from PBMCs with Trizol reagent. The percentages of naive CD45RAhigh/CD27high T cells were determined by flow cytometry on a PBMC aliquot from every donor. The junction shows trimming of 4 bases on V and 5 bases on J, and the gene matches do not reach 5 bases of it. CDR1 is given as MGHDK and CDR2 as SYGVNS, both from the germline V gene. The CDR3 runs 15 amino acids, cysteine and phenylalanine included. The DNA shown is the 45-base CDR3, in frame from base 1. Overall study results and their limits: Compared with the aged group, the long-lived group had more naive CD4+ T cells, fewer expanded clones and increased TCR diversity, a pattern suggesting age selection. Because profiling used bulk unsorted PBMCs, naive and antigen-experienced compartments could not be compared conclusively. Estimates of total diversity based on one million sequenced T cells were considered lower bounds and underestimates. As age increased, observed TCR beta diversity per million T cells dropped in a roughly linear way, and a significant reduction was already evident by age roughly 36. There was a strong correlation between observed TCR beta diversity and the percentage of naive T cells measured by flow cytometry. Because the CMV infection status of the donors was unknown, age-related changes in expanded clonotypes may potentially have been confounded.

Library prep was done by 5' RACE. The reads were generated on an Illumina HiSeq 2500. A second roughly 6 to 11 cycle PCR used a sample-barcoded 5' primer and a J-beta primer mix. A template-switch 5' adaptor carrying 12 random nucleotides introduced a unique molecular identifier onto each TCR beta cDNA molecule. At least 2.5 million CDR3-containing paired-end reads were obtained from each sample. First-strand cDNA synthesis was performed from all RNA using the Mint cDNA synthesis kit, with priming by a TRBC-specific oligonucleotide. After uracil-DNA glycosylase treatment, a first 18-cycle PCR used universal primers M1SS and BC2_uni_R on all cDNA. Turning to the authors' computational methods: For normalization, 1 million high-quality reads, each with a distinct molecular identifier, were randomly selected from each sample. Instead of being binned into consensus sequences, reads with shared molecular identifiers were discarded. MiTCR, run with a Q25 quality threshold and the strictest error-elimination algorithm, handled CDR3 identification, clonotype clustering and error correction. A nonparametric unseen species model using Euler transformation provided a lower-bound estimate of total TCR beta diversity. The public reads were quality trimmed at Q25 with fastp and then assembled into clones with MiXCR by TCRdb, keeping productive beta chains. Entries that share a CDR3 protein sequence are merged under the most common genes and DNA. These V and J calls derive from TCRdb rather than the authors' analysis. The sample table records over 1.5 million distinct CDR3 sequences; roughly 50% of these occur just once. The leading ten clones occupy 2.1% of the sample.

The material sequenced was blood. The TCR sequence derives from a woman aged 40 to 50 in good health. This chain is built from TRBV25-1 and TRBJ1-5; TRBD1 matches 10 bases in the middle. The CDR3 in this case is CASSGPGQGHQPQHF. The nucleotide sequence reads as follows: TGTGCCAGCAGTGGTCCGGGACAGGGGCATCAGCCCCAGCATTTT.